This is a list of T cell receptor beta chains from one sample in a study of cytomegalovirus exposure and HLA in healthy donors. The table came from immunoSEQ multiplex PCR; TCRdb's copy has only in-frame clones and leaves some out. The repertoire consists of about 130,000 clones, with roughly three quarters occurring once and the leading ten covering over 2%. Material: PBMCs. These receptors all come from a man aged 25 to 40 in good health and CMV-seronegative. Each CDR3 is given with its conserved first and last residue. Fields, in order: V gene, J gene, clone size, D gene, CDR3 protein, CDR3 DNA. The D gene is left open where the match is weak. Not all rows give a size; the values are once, few, many and, for expanded clones, a class.

>TRBV9|TRBJ2-1|.|.
CASSVAGNNEQFF
TGTGCCAGCAGCGTAGCAGGAAACAATGAGCAGTTCTTC
>TRBV9|TRBJ2-1|.|TRBD2
CASSVGAGGFNEQFF
TGTGCCAGCAGCGTAGGGGCGGGAGGGTTCAATGAGCAGTTCTTC
>TRBV6-4|TRBJ2-5|.|.
CASRAGHHQETQYF
TGTGCCAGCAGGGCAGGTCATCACCAAGAGACCCAGTACTTC
>TRBV19|TRBJ2-7|.|TRBD2
CASSSTSGSSYEQYF
TGTGCCAGTAGTTCGACTAGCGGGAGCTCCTACGAGCAGTACTTC
>TRBV5-1|TRBJ2-3|.|TRBD2
CASSLDWREAIDTQYF
TGCGCCAGCAGCTTGGACTGGCGGGAGGCCATAGATACGCAGTATTTT
>TRBV7-7|TRBJ2-1|.|TRBD2
CASSLALSGSHNEQFF
TGTGCTAGCAGCTTAGCCCTAAGCGGGAGCCACAATGAGCAGTTCTTC
>TRBV20-1|TRBJ2-3|.|.
CSARRGDTQYF
TGCAGTGCTAGACGGGGAGATACGCAGTATTTT
>TRBV27|TRBJ1-2|once|TRBD1
CASSPTGFGYGYTF
TGTGCCAGCAGCCCGACAGGGTTTGGTTATGGCTACACCTTC
>TRBV11-2|TRBJ2-2|.|.
CASSSSGGTGELFF
TGTGCCAGCAGCTCGAGCGGTGGCACCGGGGAGCTGTTTTTT
>TRBV6-1|TRBJ2-6|few|.
CASSDGDSGANVLTF
TGTGCCAGCAGTGACGGGGACTCTGGGGCCAACGTCCTGACTTTC
>TRBV2|TRBJ1-6|.|TRBD1
CASSETGDRNSPLHF
TGTGCCAGCAGTGAAACAGGGGATCGCAATTCACCCCTCCACTTT
>TRBV5-1|TRBJ2-3|.|.
CASSWWFPRGTDTQYF
TGCGCCAGCAGCTGGTGGTTTCCCAGGGGCACAGATACGCAGTATTTT
>TRBV6-4|TRBJ2-2|once|.
CASRWEANTGELFF
TGTGCCAGCAGATGGGAGGCCAACACCGGGGAGCTGTTTTTT
>TRBV5-1|TRBJ2-1|.|TRBD2
CASWGAGGNNEQFF
TGCGCCAGCTGGGGAGCGGGAGGTAACAATGAGCAGTTCTTC
>TRBV7-6|TRBJ2-7|.|TRBD1
CASRQGGSYEQYF
TGTGCCAGCAGACAGGGGGGTTCCTACGAGCAGTACTTC
>TRBV2|TRBJ2-7|.|.
CASSEASLANYEQYF
TGTGCCAGCAGTGAAGCAAGTCTAGCGAACTACGAGCAGTACTTC
>TRBV4-1|TRBJ2-1|.|.
CASSQAGSLFF
TGCGCCAGCAGCCAAGCCGGGAGTCTATTCTTC
>TRBV18|TRBJ2-7|.|.
CASSGGGNYEQYF
TGTGCCAGCTCCGGGGGAGGCAACTACGAGCAGTACTTC
>TRBV5-6|TRBJ2-7|.|.
CASSLGRDYEQYF
TGTGCCAGCAGCTTGGGCCGAGACTACGAGCAGTACTTC
>TRBV7-9|TRBJ2-7|.|.
CASPETAYEQYF
TGTGCCAGCCCCGAGACAGCCTACGAGCAGTACTTC
>TRBV7-8|TRBJ2-5|.|TRBD1
CASSSVGQGTQYF
TGTGCCAGCAGCTCTGTGGGACAGGGGACCCAGTACTTC
>TRBV6-6|TRBJ2-5|.|.
CASRTETQYF
TGTGCCAGCAGAACTGAGACCCAGTACTTC
>TRBV6-6|TRBJ2-7|few|.
CASRDFSYEQYF
TGTGCCAGCAGGGACTTCTCCTACGAGCAGTACTTC
>TRBV30|TRBJ1-3|.|.
CAWNRDSINTIYF
TGTGCCTGGAATCGAGACAGTATTAATACCATATATTTT
>TRBV10-3|TRBJ2-1|.|TRBD2
CAISPGTTIEQFF
TGTGCCATCAGTCCCGGGACTACCATCGAGCAGTTCTTC
>TRBV5-1|TRBJ2-2|.|TRBD2
CASSLRTSGNTGELFF
TGCGCCAGCAGTTTACGGACTAGCGGGAACACCGGGGAGCTGTTTTTT
>TRBV9|TRBJ2-7|few|TRBD2
CASSGARTSGFSEQYF
TGTGCCAGCAGCGGAGCCCGGACTAGCGGGTTCAGCGAGCAGTACTTC
>TRBV28|TRBJ2-3|.|TRBD2
CASSGTSGSTDTQYF
TGTGCCAGCAGCGGGACTAGCGGAAGCACAGATACGCAGTATTTT
>TRBV27|TRBJ2-7|.|.
CASSFGAGWSYEQYF
TGTGCCAGCAGTTTTGGAGCGGGCTGGTCCTACGAGCAGTACTTC
>TRBV30|TRBJ1-3|few|.
CAWSVYGRGNTIYF
TGTGCCTGGAGTGTATACGGTCGGGGAAACACCATATATTTT
>TRBV6-1|TRBJ1-3|few|.
CASSVRADSGNTIYF
TGTGCCAGCAGTGTGCGGGCAGACTCTGGAAACACCATATATTTT
>TRBV28|TRBJ1-2|once|.
CASRRTATNYGYTF
TGTGCCAGCAGGCGGACAGCCACTAACTATGGCTACACCTTC
>TRBV27|TRBJ2-7|.|TRBD1
CASSVGTGAFYEQYF
TGTGCCAGCAGTGTGGGGACAGGGGCCTTCTACGAGCAGTACTTC
>TRBV5-1|TRBJ2-1|.|.
CASSLSARVENEQFF
TGCGCCAGCAGCTTAAGTGCCAGGGTGGAGAATGAGCAGTTCTTC
>TRBV6-5|TRBJ2-4|.|TRBD1
CASSGGQGGNIQYF
TGTGCCAGCAGCGGCGGACAGGGAGGTAACATTCAGTACTTC
>TRBV27|TRBJ2-7|.|TRBD1
CASSLNFYPRDRVDEQYF
TGTGCCAGCAGTTTAAATTTCTACCCGAGGGACAGGGTGGACGAGCAGTACTTC